The clone carrying this TCR beta chain was counted between two and nine times. Its antigen is still unknown. This sample is drawn from a study of beta chain features in type 1 diabetes. The overall study: Sorted cells examined across all samples numbered some 98 million. Whole-study results and caveats: Small HLA sub-analyses could not settle whether HLA shapes TCRB rearrangement. Insertions were fewer and deletions more numerous at VDJ junctions in type 1 diabetes patients. TCRB CDR3s from Type 1 diabetes patients were moderately but significantly shorter in all four CD4+ subsets.

Germline V lookup: CDR1 SQVTM, CDR2 ANQGSEA. The CDR3 consists of 16 residues. V lost 5 bases and J lost 2; bases outside the gene matches: 11. The study reverse transcribed the entire isolated RNA, so it sequenced expressed TCRB transcripts. Sequencing used immunoSEQ multiplex PCR; TCRdb keeps in-frame clones, though not all of them. The table includes roughly 150,000 clones, approximately 7.8% detected once. This clonotype originated in a middle-aged woman with type 1 diabetes. The chain recombines TRBV29-1 with TRBJ2-5; TRBD1 matches at 10 bases. The specimen sequenced was central memory CD4+ T cells from blood. CDR3 amino acids: CSVIKGRDRGQETQYF. CDR3 in DNA: TGCAGCGTTATAAAGGGCCGGGACAGGGGACAAGAGACCCAGTACTTC.